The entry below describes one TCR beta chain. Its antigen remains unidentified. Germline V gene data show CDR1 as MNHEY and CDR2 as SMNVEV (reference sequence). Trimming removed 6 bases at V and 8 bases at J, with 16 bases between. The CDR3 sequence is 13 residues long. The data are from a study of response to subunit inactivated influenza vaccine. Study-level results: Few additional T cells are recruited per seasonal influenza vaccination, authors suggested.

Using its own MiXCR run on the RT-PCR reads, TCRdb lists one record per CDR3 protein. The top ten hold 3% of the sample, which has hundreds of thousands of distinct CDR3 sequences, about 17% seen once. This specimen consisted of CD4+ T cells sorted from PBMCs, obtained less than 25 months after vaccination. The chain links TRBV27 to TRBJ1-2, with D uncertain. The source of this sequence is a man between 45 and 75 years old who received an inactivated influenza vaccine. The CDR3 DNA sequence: TGTGCCAGCAGCCGCCACGAGGGTACGGGCTACACCTTC. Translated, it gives CASSRHEGTGYTF.